Listed below are T cell receptor beta chains from one sample, sequenced in a study of T cell changes during pregnancy in multiple sclerosis. TCRdb's copy holds only in-frame clones and misses some; the assay was immunoSEQ multiplex PCR. Of about 35,000 clones in the sample, 90% were seen once. The sample consisted of peripheral blood, taken in the third trimester of pregnancy. These receptors originate from a female donor in good health, enrolled as a control in a pregnancy study. CDR3s include the opening cysteine and the closing phenylalanine or tryptophan. D genes are given only for firm matches. For some rows the clone size is stated as once, few or many, or as a class when expanded; others skip it.

v_gene: TRBV9; d_gene: .; abundance: .; j_gene: TRBJ2-7; CDR3aa: CASSPGVGTANYEQYF; CDR3nt: TGTGCCAGCAGCCCCGGGGTAGGGACTGCGAACTACGAGCAGTACTTC
v_gene: TRBV4-1; d_gene: .; abundance: once; j_gene: TRBJ1-2; CDR3aa: CASSQDWAGIYGYTF; CDR3nt: TGCGCCAGCAGCCAAGATTGGGCGGGCATTTATGGCTACACCTTC
v_gene: TRBV7-3; d_gene: TRBD1; abundance: .; j_gene: TRBJ1-6; CDR3aa: CASSSTGVASPLHF; CDR3nt: TGTGCCAGCAGCTCGACAGGGGTAGCATCACCCCTCCACTTT
v_gene: TRBV28; d_gene: TRBD1; abundance: .; j_gene: TRBJ2-7; CDR3aa: CASSLPGTVSYEQYF; CDR3nt: TGTGCCAGCAGTTTACCCGGGACAGTAAGCTACGAGCAGTACTTC
v_gene: TRBV2; d_gene: TRBD2; abundance: .; j_gene: TRBJ2-3; CDR3aa: CASWTSGGDTQYF; CDR3nt: TGTGCCAGCTGGACTAGCGGGGGTGATACGCAGTATTTT
v_gene: TRBV21-1; d_gene: .; abundance: few; j_gene: TRBJ1-3; CDR3aa: CASSKSTGPPEDTIYF; CDR3nt: TGTGCCAGCAGCAAGTCAACAGGGCCACCGGAGGACACCATATATTTT
v_gene: TRBV6-5; d_gene: .; abundance: once; j_gene: TRBJ1-1; CDR3aa: CASSSPGANTEAFF; CDR3nt: TGTGCCAGCAGTTCCCCGGGAGCGAACACTGAAGCTTTCTTT
v_gene: TRBV27; d_gene: TRBD1; abundance: .; j_gene: TRBJ2-7; CDR3aa: CASSPRRDSIYEQYF; CDR3nt: TGTGCCAGCAGTCCCCGACGGGACAGCATCTACGAGCAGTACTTC
v_gene: TRBV6-6; d_gene: TRBD2; abundance: .; j_gene: TRBJ2-7; CDR3aa: CASTNPPGGRLYEQYF; CDR3nt: TGTGCCAGCACCAACCCACCGGGAGGCCGCCTCTACGAGCAGTACTTC
v_gene: TRBV5-6; d_gene: TRBD2; abundance: .; j_gene: TRBJ2-3; CDR3aa: CASSPGIGRGGRTDTQYF; CDR3nt: TGTGCCAGCAGCCCTGGGATAGGGCGGGGGGGCCGCACAGATACGCAGTATTTT
v_gene: TRBV6-5; d_gene: TRBD2; abundance: .; j_gene: TRBJ2-5; CDR3aa: CASTPTGGAQETQYF; CDR3nt: TGTGCCAGCACCCCGACCGGGGGGGCCCAAGAGACCCAGTACTTC
v_gene: TRBV6-4; d_gene: .; abundance: .; j_gene: TRBJ2-1; CDR3aa: CASSDASSGSSYNEQFF; CDR3nt: TGTGCCAGCAGTGACGCCTCCAGCGGAAGCTCCTACAATGAGCAGTTCTTC
v_gene: TRBV4-3; d_gene: TRBD2; abundance: few; j_gene: TRBJ2-5; CDR3aa: CASSQDGTSDQETQYF; CDR3nt: TGCGCCAGCAGCCAAGATGGGACTAGCGACCAAGAGACCCAGTACTTC
v_gene: TRBV5-1; d_gene: .; abundance: .; j_gene: TRBJ1-1; CDR3aa: CASSLATGGTEAFF; CDR3nt: TGCGCCAGCAGCTTGGCCACGGGGGGCACTGAAGCTTTCTTT
v_gene: TRBV6-5; d_gene: TRBD1; abundance: .; j_gene: TRBJ1-2; CDR3aa: CASIPSDRANYGYTF; CDR3nt: TGTGCCAGCATTCCCTCCGACAGGGCTAACTATGGCTACACCTTC
v_gene: TRBV5-1; d_gene: TRBD2; abundance: .; j_gene: TRBJ2-3; CDR3aa: CASSGLAGGIRLPRDTQYF; CDR3nt: TGCGCCAGCAGTGGACTAGCGGGGGGCATTCGACTCCCCCGAGATACGCAGTATTTT
v_gene: TRBV6-5; d_gene: .; abundance: once; j_gene: TRBJ1-1; CDR3aa: CASSPKGTGAEAFF; CDR3nt: TGTGCCAGCAGTCCGAAGGGGACTGGCGCTGAAGCTTTCTTT
v_gene: TRBV9; d_gene: TRBD2; abundance: .; j_gene: TRBJ2-2; CDR3aa: CASSGLAVDGELFF; CDR3nt: TGTGCCAGCAGCGGACTAGCGGTAGACGGGGAGCTGTTTTTT
v_gene: TRBV11-1; d_gene: TRBD1; abundance: .; j_gene: TRBJ1-6; CDR3aa: CASSWDSYNSPLHF; CDR3nt: TGTGCCAGCAGCTGGGACAGTTACAATTCACCCCTCCACTTT
v_gene: TRBV30; d_gene: TRBD1; abundance: .; j_gene: TRBJ1-1; CDR3aa: CAGRQGELWRNTEAFF; CDR3nt: TGTGCCGGAAGACAGGGGGAACTATGGAGGAACACTGAAGCTTTCTTT
v_gene: TRBV29-1; d_gene: TRBD1; abundance: .; j_gene: TRBJ2-7; CDR3aa: CSVLDRGPYEQYF; CDR3nt: TGCAGCGTTTTAGACAGGGGCCCCTACGAGCAGTACTTC